The entry below describes one TCR beta chain. What it binds is unknown. This sample stems from a study of early T cells in non-severe SARS-CoV-2 infection. Unique molecular identifiers were affixed to single, distinct cDNA molecules. TCRdb re-called the 5' RACE reads through MiXCR, storing one row per CDR3 protein. The top ten clones hold under 7.5% of a sample with more than 75,000 distinct CDR3 sequences, less than 15% of them seen once. This CDR3 spans 14 amino acids. The V gene's germline CDR1 is SGHAT and CDR2 FQNNGV. The V end lost 1 base, the J end lost 2 bases, and 6 bases lay between the germline ends. Study-level results: Anti-spike CD8 responses were favored in VDJdb matching, and private and CD4 specificities were missed.

The V call is TRBV11-2, the J call TRBJ1-5; D not resolved. Sequencing used whole blood. The receptor was derived from an adult who was a healthcare worker with PCR-confirmed SARS-CoV-2 infection or an uninfected control (not recorded which). Here the CDR3 reads CASSLVGGNQPQHF. CDR3 nucleotides: TGTGCCAGCAGCTTAGTGGGAGGCAATCAGCCCCAGCATTTT.